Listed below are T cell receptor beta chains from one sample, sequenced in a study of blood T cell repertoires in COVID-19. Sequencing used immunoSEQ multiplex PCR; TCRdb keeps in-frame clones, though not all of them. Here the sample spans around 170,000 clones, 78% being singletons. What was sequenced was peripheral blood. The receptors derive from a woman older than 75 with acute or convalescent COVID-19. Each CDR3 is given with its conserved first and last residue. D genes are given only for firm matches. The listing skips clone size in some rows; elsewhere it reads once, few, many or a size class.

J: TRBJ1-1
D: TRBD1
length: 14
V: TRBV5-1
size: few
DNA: TGCGCCAGCAGCTTAGATGGACAGGGCGCTGAAGCTTTCTTT
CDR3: CASSLDGQGAEAFF

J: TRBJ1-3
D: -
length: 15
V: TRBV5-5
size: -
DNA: TGTGCCAGCAGCGACCGGACAAGCTCTGGAAACACCATATATTTT
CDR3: CASSDRTSSGNTIYF

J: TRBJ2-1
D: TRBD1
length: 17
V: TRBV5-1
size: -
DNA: TGCGCCAGCAGCTTGGACCAATGGGGACAGGCATACAATGAGCAGTTCTTC
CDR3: CASSLDQWGQAYNEQFF

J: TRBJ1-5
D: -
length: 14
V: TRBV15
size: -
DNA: TGTGCCACCAGCAGAGCCCATGAGAATCAGCCCCAGCATTTT
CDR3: CATSRAHENQPQHF

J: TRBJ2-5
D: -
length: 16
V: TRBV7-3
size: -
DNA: TGTGCCAGCAGCTCCGCCCCTCCGGGAGAAGGAGAGACCCAGTACTTC
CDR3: CASSSAPPGEGETQYF

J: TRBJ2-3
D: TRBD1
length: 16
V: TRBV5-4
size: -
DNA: TGTGCCAGCAGCTTGGTAGGACAGGGCCGCACAGATACGCAGTATTTT
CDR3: CASSLVGQGRTDTQYF

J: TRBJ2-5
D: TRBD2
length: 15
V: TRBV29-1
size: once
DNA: TGCAGCGGCCAACATAGCGGGGGGTACCAAGAGACCCAGTACTTC
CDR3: CSGQHSGGYQETQYF

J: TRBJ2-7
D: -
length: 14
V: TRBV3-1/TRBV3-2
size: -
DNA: TGTGCCAGCAGCCAAGCCGGGGGGCGCTACGAGCAGTACTTC
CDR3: CASSQAGGRYEQYF

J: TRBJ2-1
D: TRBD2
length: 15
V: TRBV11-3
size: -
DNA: TGTGCCAGCAGCTTAGCGGGAGGGGCCTACAATGAGCAGTTCTTC
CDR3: CASSLAGGAYNEQFF

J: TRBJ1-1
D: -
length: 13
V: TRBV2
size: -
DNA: TGTGCCACGAGCGGCCTCGGGGTTACTGAAGCTTTCTTT
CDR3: CATSGLGVTEAFF

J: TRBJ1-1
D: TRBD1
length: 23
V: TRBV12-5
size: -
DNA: TGTGCTAGTGGTTTGGTACGATGGATGACAGGGAGGCCGCGTCATGCCATGAACACTGAAGCTTTCTTT
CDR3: CASGLVRWMTGRPRHAMNTEAFF

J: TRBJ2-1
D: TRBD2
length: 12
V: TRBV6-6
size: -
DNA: TGTGCCAGCAGCCGCGGGGGGAATGAGCAGTTCTTC
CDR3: CASSRGGNEQFF

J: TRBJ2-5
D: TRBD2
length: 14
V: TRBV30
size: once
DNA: TGTGCCTGGAGATTGGGTCTAGCGGGAGAGACCCAGTACTTC
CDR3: CAWRLGLAGETQYF

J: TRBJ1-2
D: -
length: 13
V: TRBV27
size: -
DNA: TGTGCCAGCAGTTTATTGGGGGCCTATGGCTACACCTTC
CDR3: CASSLLGAYGYTF

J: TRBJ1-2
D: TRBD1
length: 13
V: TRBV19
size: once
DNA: TGTGCCAGTAGTATTGACAGGGTCTATGGCTACACCTTC
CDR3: CASSIDRVYGYTF